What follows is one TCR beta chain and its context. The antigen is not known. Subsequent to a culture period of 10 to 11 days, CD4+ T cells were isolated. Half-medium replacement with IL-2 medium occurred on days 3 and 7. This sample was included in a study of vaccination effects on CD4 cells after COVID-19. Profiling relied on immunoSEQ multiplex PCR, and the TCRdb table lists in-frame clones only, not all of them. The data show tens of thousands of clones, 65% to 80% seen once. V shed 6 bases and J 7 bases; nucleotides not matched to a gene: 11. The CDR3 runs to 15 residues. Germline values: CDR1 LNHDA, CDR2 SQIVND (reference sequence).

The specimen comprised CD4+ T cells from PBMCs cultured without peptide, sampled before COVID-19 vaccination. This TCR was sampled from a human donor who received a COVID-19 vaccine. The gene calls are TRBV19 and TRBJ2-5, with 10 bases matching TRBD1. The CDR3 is CASRSPGQGSVTQYF. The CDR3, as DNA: TGTGCCAGTAGGTCACCGGGACAGGGGTCCGTGACCCAGTACTTC.